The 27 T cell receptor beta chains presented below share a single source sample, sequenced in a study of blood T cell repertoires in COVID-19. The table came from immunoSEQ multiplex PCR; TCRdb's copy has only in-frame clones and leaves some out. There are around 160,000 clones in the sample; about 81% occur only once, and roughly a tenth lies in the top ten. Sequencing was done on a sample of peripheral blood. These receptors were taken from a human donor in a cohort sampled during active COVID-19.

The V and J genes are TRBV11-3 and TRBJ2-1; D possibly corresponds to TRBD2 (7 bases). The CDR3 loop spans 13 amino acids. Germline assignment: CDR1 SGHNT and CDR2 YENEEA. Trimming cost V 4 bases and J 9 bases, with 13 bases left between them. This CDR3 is CASSSPGGTEQFF. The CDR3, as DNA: TGTGCCAGCAGCTCCCCGGGGGGCACTGAGCAGTTCTTC. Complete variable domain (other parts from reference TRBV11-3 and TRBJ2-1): EAGVVQSPRYKIIEKKQPVAFWCNPISGHNTLYWYLQNLGQGPELLIRYENEEAVDDSQLPKDRFSAERLKGVDSTLKIQPAELGDSAVYLCASSSPGGTEQFFGPGTRLTVL.

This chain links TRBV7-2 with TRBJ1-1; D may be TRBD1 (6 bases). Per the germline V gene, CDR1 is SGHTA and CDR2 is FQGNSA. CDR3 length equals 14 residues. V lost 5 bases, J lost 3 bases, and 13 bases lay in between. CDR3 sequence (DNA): TGTGCCAGCAGCGCCCGTTACAGGGACACTGAAGCTTTCTTT. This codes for CASSARYRDTEAFF.

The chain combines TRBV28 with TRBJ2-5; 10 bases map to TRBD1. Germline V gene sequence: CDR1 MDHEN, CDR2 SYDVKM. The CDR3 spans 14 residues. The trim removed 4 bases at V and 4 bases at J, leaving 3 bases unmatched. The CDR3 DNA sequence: TGTGCCAGCAGTTCTCGGGACAGGGGAGAGACCCAGTACTTC. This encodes CASSSRDRGETQYF.

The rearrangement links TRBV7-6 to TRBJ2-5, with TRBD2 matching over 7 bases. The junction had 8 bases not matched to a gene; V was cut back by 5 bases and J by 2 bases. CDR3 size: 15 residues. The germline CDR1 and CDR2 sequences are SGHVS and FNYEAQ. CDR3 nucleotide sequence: TGTGCCAGCAGCCCTACCGCTAGCGGTCAAGAGACCCAGTACTTC. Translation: CASSPTASGQETQYF.

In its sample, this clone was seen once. The CDR3 sequence is CASSLLRGQGRRPNTEAFF. The CDR3, as DNA: TGTGCCAGCAGCCTCCTAAGGGGGCAGGGTCGACGACCGAACACTGAAGCTTTCTTT. The rearrangement uses TRBV7-2 and TRBJ1-1, with 7 bases lining up with TRBD1. V lost 5 bases and J lost 1; bases outside the gene matches: 19. CDR3 length: 19 amino acids. The germline V gene encodes CDR1 SGHTA and CDR2 FQGNSA.

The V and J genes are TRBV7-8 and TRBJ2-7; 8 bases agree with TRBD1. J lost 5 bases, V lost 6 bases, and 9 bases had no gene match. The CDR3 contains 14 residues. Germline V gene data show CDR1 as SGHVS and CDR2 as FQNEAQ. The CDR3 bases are TGTGCCAGCAGGCGCCAGGGGGCGCGGGACGAGCAGTACTTC. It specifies CASRRQGARDEQYF.

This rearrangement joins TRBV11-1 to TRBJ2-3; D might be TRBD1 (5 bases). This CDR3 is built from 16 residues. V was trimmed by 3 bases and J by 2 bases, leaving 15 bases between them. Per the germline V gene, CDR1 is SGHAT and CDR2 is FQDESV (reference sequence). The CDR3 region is CASSFEGQGYTDTQYF. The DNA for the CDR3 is TGTGCCAGCAGCTTCGAAGGGCAGGGATACACAGATACGCAGTATTTT.

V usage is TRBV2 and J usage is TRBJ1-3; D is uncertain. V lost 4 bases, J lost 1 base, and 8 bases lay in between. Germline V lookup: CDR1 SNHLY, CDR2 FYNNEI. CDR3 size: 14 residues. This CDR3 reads CASSGEESGNTIYF. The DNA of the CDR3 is TGTGCCAGCAGTGGAGAGGAATCTGGAAACACCATATATTTT.

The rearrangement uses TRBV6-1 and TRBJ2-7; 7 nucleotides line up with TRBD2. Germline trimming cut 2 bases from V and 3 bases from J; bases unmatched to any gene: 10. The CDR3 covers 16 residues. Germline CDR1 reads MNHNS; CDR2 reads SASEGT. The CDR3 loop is CASSEFIAGEGYEQYF. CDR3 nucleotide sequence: TGTGCCAGCAGTGAATTTATAGCGGGCGAAGGCTACGAGCAGTACTTC.

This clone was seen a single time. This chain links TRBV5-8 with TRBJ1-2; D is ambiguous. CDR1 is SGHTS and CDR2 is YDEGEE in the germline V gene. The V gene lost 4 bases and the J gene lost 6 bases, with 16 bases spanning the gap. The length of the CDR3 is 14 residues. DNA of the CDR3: TGTGCCAGCAGCGTAGCGCCCGGGGTAAATGGCTACACCTTC. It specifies CASSVAPGVNGYTF.

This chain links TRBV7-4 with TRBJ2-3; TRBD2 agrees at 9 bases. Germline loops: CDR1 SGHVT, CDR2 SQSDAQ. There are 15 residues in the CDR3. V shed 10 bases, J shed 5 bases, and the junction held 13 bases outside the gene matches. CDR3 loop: CATTRGGGARDTQYF. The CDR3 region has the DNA TGTGCCACCACGCGTGGCGGGGGGGCTAGAGATACGCAGTATTTT. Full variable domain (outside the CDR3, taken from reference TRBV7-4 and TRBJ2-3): GAGVSQSPRYKVAKRGRDVALRCDSISGHVTLYWYRQTLGQGSEVLTYSQSDAQRDKSGRPSGRFSAERPERSVSTLKIQRTEQGDSAVYLCATTRGGGARDTQYFGPGTRLTVL.

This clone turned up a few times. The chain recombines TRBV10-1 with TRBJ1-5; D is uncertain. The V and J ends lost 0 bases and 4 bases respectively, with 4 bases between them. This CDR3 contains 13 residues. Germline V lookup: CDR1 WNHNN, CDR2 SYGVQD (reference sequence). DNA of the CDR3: TGCGCCAGCAGTGAGTCGACAAATCAGCCCCAGCATTTT. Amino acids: CASSESTNQPQHF.

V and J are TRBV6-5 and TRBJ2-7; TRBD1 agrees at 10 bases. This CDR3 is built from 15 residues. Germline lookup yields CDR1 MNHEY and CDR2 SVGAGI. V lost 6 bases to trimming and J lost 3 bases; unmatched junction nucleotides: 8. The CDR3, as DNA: TGTGCCAGCAGGTACGGACAGGGGGACCTCTACGAGCAGTACTTC. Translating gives CASRYGQGDLYEQYF.

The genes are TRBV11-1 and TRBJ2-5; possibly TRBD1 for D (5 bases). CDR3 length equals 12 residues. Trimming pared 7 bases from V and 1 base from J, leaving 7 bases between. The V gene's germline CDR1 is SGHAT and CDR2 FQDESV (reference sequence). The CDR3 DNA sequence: TGTGCCAGCACCCAGGGCCAAGAGACCCAGTACTTC. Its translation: CASTQGQETQYF.

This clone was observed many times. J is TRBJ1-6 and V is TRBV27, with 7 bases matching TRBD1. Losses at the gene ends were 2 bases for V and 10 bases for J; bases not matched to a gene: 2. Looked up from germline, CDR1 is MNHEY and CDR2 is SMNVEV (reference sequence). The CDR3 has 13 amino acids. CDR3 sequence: CASSLDRVSPLHF. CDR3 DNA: TGTGCCAGCAGTTTAGACAGGGTCTCACCCCTCCACTTT.

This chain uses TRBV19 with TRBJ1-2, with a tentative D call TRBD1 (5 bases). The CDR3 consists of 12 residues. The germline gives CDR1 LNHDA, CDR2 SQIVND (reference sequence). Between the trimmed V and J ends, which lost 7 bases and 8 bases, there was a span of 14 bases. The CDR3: CASTDAGYGYTF. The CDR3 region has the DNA TGTGCCAGTACCGATGCAGGGTACGGCTACACCTTC.

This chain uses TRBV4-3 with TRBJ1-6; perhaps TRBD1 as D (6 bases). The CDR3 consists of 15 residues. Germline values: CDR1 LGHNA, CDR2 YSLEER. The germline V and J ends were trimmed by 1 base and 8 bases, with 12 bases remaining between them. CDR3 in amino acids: CASSQVIGGDSPLHF. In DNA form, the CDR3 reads TGCGCCAGCAGCCAAGTTATAGGGGGAGATTCACCCCTCCACTTT.

CDR3 coding DNA: TGTGCCAGCAGTTTAGATAACAGGGTGAACACTGAAGCTTTCTTT. Encoded protein: CASSLDNRVNTEAFF. The gene calls are TRBV28 and TRBJ1-1, with D possibly TRBD1 on 6 matching bases. Germline V CDR1 and CDR2: MDHEN, SYDVKM. The germline V and J ends were trimmed by 2 bases and 0 bases, with 10 bases remaining between them. The CDR3 covers 15 residues. Supplemented by reference TRBV28 and TRBJ1-1, the full variable domain reads DVKVTQSSRYLVKRTGEKVFLECVQDMDHENMFWYRQDPGLGLRLIYFSYDVKMKEKGDIPEGYSVSREKKERFSLILESASTNQTSMYLCASSLDNRVNTEAFFGQGTRLTVV.

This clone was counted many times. The DNA of the CDR3 is TGTGCCAGCAGCCGGGACACCAACTACGAGCAGTACTTC. It is translated as CASSRDTNYEQYF. The chain links TRBV7-3 to TRBJ2-7; possible D gene TRBD1, 6 bases. Per the germline V gene, CDR1 is SGHTA and CDR2 is FQGTGA. The length of the CDR3 is 13 residues. V was clipped by 5 bases and J by 3 bases, with 11 bases between them. Filled out from reference TRBV7-3 and TRBJ2-7, the complete variable domain reads GAGVSQTPSNKVTEKGKYVELRCDPISGHTALYWYRQSLGQGPEFLIYFQGTGAADDSGLPNDRFFAVRPEGSVSTLKIQRTERGDSAVYLCASSRDTNYEQYFGPGTRLTVT.

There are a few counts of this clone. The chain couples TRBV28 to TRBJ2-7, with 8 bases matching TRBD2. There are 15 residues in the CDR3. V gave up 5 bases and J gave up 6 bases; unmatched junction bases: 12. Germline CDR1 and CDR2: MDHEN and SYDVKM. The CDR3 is CASSLGGSGVFEQYF. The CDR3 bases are TGTGCCAGCAGTCTCGGAGGTAGCGGGGTATTCGAGCAGTACTTC.

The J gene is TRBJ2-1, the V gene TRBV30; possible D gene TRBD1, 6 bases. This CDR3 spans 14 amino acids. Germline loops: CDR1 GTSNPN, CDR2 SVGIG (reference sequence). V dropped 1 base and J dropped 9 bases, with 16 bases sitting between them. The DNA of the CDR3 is TGTGCCTGGAGTGCCCAACAGGGTCCTGGTGAGCAGTTCTTC. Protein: CAWSAQQGPGEQFF.

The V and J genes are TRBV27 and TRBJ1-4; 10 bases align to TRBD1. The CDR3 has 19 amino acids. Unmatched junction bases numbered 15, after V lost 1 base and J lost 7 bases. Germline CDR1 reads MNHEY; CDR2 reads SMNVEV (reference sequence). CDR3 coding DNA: TGTGCCAGCAGTTTATTAAGTCCGGGTTTGGGACAGGGGAGTGAAAAACTGTTTTTT. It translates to CASSLLSPGLGQGSEKLFF.

The CDR3 DNA reads as TGTGCCAGCAGCTTAGGACTAGCGGGAGACTCCTACAATGAGCAGTTCTTC. Translation: CASSLGLAGDSYNEQFF. The rearrangement uses TRBV7-8 and TRBJ2-1, with TRBD2 matching 12 bases. The V gene's germline CDR1 is SGHVS and CDR2 FQNEAQ. Unmatched junction bases numbered 1, after V lost 1 base and J lost 0 bases. The CDR3 has 17 amino acids.

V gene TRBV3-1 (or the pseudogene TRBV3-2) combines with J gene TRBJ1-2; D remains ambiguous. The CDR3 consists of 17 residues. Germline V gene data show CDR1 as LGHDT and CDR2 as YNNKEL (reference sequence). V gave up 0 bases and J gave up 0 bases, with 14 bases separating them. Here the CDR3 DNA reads TGTGCCAGCAGCCAAGATTACAGATACACCTCTAACTATGGCTACACCTTC. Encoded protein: CASSQDYRYTSNYGYTF.

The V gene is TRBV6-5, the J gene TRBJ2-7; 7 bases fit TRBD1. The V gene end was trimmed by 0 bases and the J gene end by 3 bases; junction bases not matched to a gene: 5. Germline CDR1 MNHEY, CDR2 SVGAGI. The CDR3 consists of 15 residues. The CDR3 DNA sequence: TGTGCCAGCAGTTACTCCTACAGGGGAAACTACGAGCAGTACTTC. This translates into CASSYSYRGNYEQYF.

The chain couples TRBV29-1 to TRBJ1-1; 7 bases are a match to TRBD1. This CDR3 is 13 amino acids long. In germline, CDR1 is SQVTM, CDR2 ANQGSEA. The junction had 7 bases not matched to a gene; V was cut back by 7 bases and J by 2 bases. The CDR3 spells CSGNRGGNTEAFF. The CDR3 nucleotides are TGCAGCGGAAACAGGGGAGGCAACACTGAAGCTTTCTTT.

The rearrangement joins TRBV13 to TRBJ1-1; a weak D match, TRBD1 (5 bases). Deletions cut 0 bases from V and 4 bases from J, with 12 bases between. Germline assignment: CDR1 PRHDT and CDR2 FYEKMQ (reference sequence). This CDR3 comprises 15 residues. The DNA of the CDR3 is TGTGCCAGCAGCTTAGGAGGCCCCGGGGGCACTGAAGCTTTCTTT. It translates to CASSLGGPGGTEAFF.